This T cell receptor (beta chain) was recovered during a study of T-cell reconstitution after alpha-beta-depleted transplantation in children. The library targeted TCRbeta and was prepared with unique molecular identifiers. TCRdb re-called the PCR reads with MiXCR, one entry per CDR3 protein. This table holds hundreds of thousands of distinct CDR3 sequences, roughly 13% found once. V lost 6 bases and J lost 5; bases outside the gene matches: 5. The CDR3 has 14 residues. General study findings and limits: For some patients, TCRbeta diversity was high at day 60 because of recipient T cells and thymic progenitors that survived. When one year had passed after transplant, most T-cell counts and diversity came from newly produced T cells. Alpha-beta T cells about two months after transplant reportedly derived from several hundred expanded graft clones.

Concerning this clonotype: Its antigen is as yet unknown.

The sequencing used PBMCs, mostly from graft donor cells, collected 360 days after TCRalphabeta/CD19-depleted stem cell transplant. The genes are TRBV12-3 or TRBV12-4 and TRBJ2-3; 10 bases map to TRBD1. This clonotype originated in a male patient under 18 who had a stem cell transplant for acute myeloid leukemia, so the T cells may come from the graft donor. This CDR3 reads CASSRQGAKDTQYF. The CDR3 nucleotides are TGTGCCAGCAGCCGACAGGGGGCCAAAGATACGCAGTATTTT.